These 24 T cell receptor beta chains originate from one sample sequenced in a study of regulatory T cells in long-lasting Graves disease. Library construction for TCR beta used iRepertoire HTBI primers and Arm-PCR of CDR3 regions. Each CDR3 protein gets one entry after TCRdb re-called the multiplex PCR reads with MiXCR. This table holds hundreds of thousands of distinct CDR3 sequences, roughly 15% found once. Noted time point: newly diagnosed GD, antithyroid drugs for less than 3 months. Generation of the TCR library employed RNA extracted from PBMCs. This sample also appeared in a second study, on T cells in Graves' hyperthyroidism and ophthalmopathy.

Sequenced material: peripheral blood mononuclear cells (PBMCs), taken at new diagnosis, from a patient treated with antithyroid drugs. The receptors shown here come from a woman in her 30s with Graves disease.

The sample holds a few counts of this clonotype. The genes are TRBV28 and TRBJ1-6, with D tentatively TRBD1 (5 bases). The germline V gene encodes CDR1 MDHEN and CDR2 SYDVKM. The CDR3 consists of 15 residues. With 2 bases removed from V and 7 bases from J, the gap between germline ends came to 12 bases. The DNA of the CDR3 is TGTGCCAGCAGTTTAGGTCCGGGGCAAAATTCACCCCTCCACTTT. It is translated as CASSLGPGQNSPLHF.

This clonotype was detected a few times. The chain is built from TRBV13 and TRBJ2-7, with a possible D match to TRBD2 (5 bases). CDR3 length: 13 residues. The V gene's germline CDR1 is PRHDT and CDR2 FYEKMQ (reference sequence). Trimming cost V 5 bases and J 6 bases, with 14 bases left between them. The CDR3 bases are TGTGCCAGCAGCGCCCGGGGAAGAACCGAGCAGTACTTC. As protein: CASSARGRTEQYF.

This clonotype has at least ten counts. The chain combines TRBV28 with TRBJ2-6, with 10 bases matching TRBD2. CDR1 MDHEN and CDR2 SYDVKM come from the germline V gene. This CDR3 region has 19 residues. V was clipped by 5 bases and J by 1 base; unmatched bases: 11. The DNA of the CDR3 is TGTGCCAGCAGTACACCTAGCGGGGGTTCTCCATCTGGGGCCAACGTCCTGACTTTC. Translated: CASSTPSGGSPSGANVLTF.

The chain couples TRBV5-4 to TRBJ1-4; tentatively, D is TRBD1 (6 bases). This CDR3 has 15 amino acids. Germline V gives CDR1 SGHNT, CDR2 YYREEE (reference sequence). Trimming removed 4 bases at V and 3 bases at J, with 13 bases between. The DNA of the CDR3 is TGTGCCAGCAGCGAGGCCAGGGGTTCTAATGAAAAACTGTTTTTT. Its protein product is CASSEARGSNEKLFF.

The chain joins TRBV6-5 to TRBJ2-1; D not resolved. Germline V lookup: CDR1 MNHEY, CDR2 SVGAGI. The CDR3 runs 14 residues. V lost 2 bases, J lost 7 bases, and 12 bases lay in between. The CDR3 DNA reads TGTGCCAGCAGTTACCAGGCGAGTTCAAATGAGCAGTTCTTC. Amino acid sequence: CASSYQASSNEQFF.

The chain employs TRBV2 and TRBJ1-1, with D unclear. Per the germline V gene, CDR1 is SNHLY and CDR2 is FYNNEI. CDR3 length equals 14 residues. V was shortened by 5 bases and J by 5 bases, with 15 bases between the two germline ends. The CDR3 spells CASSRIWGRTEAFF. DNA of the CDR3: TGTGCCAGCAGTCGGATATGGGGTAGGACTGAAGCTTTCTTT.

This clonotype was detected many times. The J gene is TRBJ2-1, the V gene TRBV11-2; D possibly corresponds to TRBD2 (5 bases). The CDR3 is 15 residues long. Germline V gene sequence: CDR1 SGHAT, CDR2 FQNNGV. Trimming took 5 bases from V and 2 from J, leaving 13 bases between them. Here the CDR3 reads CASSPGVGPYNEQFF. The CDR3 DNA reads TGTGCCAGCAGCCCCGGGGTAGGTCCCTACAATGAGCAGTTCTTC.

The rearrangement joins TRBV12-3 or TRBV12-4 to TRBJ2-1, with 12 bases matching TRBD2. The CDR3 covers 18 residues. Germline trimming cut 6 bases from V and 4 bases from J; bases unmatched to any gene: 13. The chain's CDR3 is CASSHDLSSGRGYNEQFF. In DNA, the CDR3 is TGTGCCAGCAGCCATGATCTGTCTAGCGGGAGGGGTTACAATGAGCAGTTCTTC.

This clonotype was observed once. Possible read error: a much larger clone is one base away. This sequence joins TRBV12-3 or TRBV12-4 and TRBJ2-5, with D tentatively TRBD2 (6 bases). The CDR3 runs 14 residues. The V gene lost 3 bases and the J gene lost 7 bases, with 15 bases spanning the gap. The CDR3 coding sequence is TGTGCCAGCAGTTTTCGGGAGTGGGGAAGGACCCAGTACTTC. Its translation is CASSFREWGRTQYF.

This chain uses TRBV30 with TRBJ1-6; D possibly corresponds to TRBD1 (5 bases). Germline V gives CDR1 GTSNPN, CDR2 SVGIG (reference sequence). The CDR3 sequence is 14 residues long. V shed 1 base and J shed 3 bases, with 7 bases lying between them. The chain's CDR3 is CAWSAQGYNSPLHF. CDR3 nucleotide sequence: TGTGCCTGGAGTGCCCAGGGCTATAATTCACCCCTCCACTTT.

There are a few counts of this clonotype. The rearrangement joins TRBV13 to TRBJ2-7, with D possibly being TRBD1 or TRBD2 (5 bases each). The CDR3 sequence is 14 residues long. Germline-derived CDR1 and CDR2 are PRHDT and FYEKMQ (reference sequence). Trimming stripped 6 bases from V and 2 bases from J, with 14 bases between. The CDR3 DNA follows: TGTGCCAGCAGGAGGACGGGACGAACCTACGAGCAGTACTTC. Its protein is CASRRTGRTYEQYF.

About this clonotype itself: A read error may be the cause here, since a much bigger clone is one base away. The rearrangement links TRBV6-1 to TRBJ2-3; 7 nucleotides agree with TRBD2. CDR3 length equals 15 residues. Germline loops: CDR1 MNHNS, CDR2 SASEGT. V dropped 1 base and J dropped 1; count of bases not matched to a gene: 2. As DNA, the CDR3 is TGTGCCAGCAGTGAAGGCGGGGGAGGCACAGATACGCAGTATTTT. Protein product: CASSEGGGGTDTQYF.

This clonotype was observed many times. V gene TRBV12-3 or TRBV12-4 combines with J gene TRBJ2-1; a weak D match, TRBD2 (6 bases). The V and J ends lost 5 bases and 6 bases respectively, with 14 bases between them. The CDR3 has 14 amino acids. CDR3: CASSRTTPLNEQFF. The CDR3 DNA reads as TGTGCCAGCAGTCGGACTACCCCACTCAATGAGCAGTTCTTC.

This clonotype came up many times. At one of its ends the junction is not consistent with the germline gene, which may arise from a read error. This rearrangement joins TRBV7-7 to TRBJ2-3, with a tentative D call TRBD2 (5 bases). The germline V gene encodes CDR1 SSHAT and CDR2 FNYEAQ (reference sequence). CDR3 length equals 13 residues. CDR3 sequence: CASSPRRADTQYF. Written as DNA, the CDR3 is TGTGCTAGCAGCCCACGGCGGGCAGATACGCAGTATTTT.

This clonotype came up a few times. This sequence joins TRBV24-1 and TRBJ2-7, with D perhaps being TRBD1 or TRBD2 (6 bases each). Looked up from germline, CDR1 is KGHDR and CDR2 is SFDVKD. V shed 9 bases and J shed 4 bases, with 15 bases lying between them. CDR3 length: 13 residues. The DNA for the CDR3 is TGTGCCACCCGGAGGGGGAGCGGGTACGAGCAGTACTTC. Encoded protein: CATRRGSGYEQYF.

This clonotype was seen a single time. Being one base from a much bigger clone, this may be a read error. The chain joins TRBV12-3 or TRBV12-4 to TRBJ1-5; D uncertain. The CDR3 extends over 13 amino acids. The CDR3 loop is CASSLHPNQPPHF. In nucleotides, the CDR3 is TGTGCCAGCAGTTTGCACCCCAATCAGCCCCCGCATTTT.

The chain uses TRBV24-1 and TRBJ2-3, with TRBD2 identical over 7 bases. The CDR3 length is 14 residues. Germline assignment: CDR1 KGHDR and CDR2 SFDVKD. Trimming at V came to 9 bases and at J to 5 bases, leaving 10 bases not matched to a gene. For the CDR3, the DNA is TGTGCCACCTCACCTCATTGGGGGGGAGATACGCAGTATTTT. This codes for CATSPHWGGDTQYF.

This clonotype has only a few counts. The chain couples TRBV20-1 to TRBJ2-3; D gene unclear. The CDR3 is made up of 14 amino acids. V gave up 4 bases and J gave up 3 bases, with 14 bases separating them. The V gene's germline CDR1 is DFQATT and CDR2 SNEGSKA (reference sequence). The CDR3 reads CSAKSGKGTDTQYF. Written as DNA, the CDR3 is TGCAGTGCTAAATCCGGTAAAGGTACAGATACGCAGTATTTT.

This clonotype has a count of ten or more. The J gene is TRBJ2-3, the V gene TRBV20-1, with D unresolved. Germline values: CDR1 DFQATT, CDR2 SNEGSKA (reference sequence). The CDR3 length is 11 residues. The ends were cut back, 6 bases at V and 5 bases at J, with 9 bases in the middle. The CDR3: CSATIRDTQYF. For the CDR3, the DNA is TGCAGTGCCACCATCAGAGATACGCAGTATTTT.

This clonotype was observed many times. This rearrangement joins TRBV7-9 to TRBJ1-2; TRBD1 matches at 7 bases. The CDR3 runs to 14 residues. Trimming cost V 4 bases and J 8 bases; bases outside gene matches: 10. Germline assignment: CDR1 SEHNR and CDR2 FQNEAQ (reference sequence). Here the CDR3 reads CASSSKTGREGYTF. The CDR3 DNA reads TGTGCCAGCAGCTCCAAGACAGGGCGAGAAGGCTACACCTTC.

The V and J genes are TRBV14 and TRBJ1-1; D perhaps matches TRBD1 (6 bases). The V end was cut by 4 bases, the J end by 0 bases, with 18 bases between. Looked up from germline, CDR1 is SGHDN and CDR2 is FVKESK. The CDR3 sequence is 17 residues long. The CDR3 DNA follows: TGTGCCAGCAGCCCTACGACAGGTTGGGTTTTGAACACTGAAGCTTTCTTT. The encoded protein is CASSPTTGWVLNTEAFF.

This clonotype was seen many times. The chain recombines TRBV27 with TRBJ2-4, with 8 bases identical to TRBD2. The CDR3 contains 19 residues. V lost 5 bases, J lost 3 bases, and 18 bases stayed unmatched. CDR1 is MNHEY, CDR2 SMNVEV, per germline (reference sequence). The CDR3 nucleotides read TGTGCCAGCAGTCCGGAGGTATTTGCTAGCGGGTCAGGCAAAAACATTCAGTACTTC. This gives the protein CASSPEVFASGSGKNIQYF.

This clonotype was observed many times. The chain is built from TRBV24-1 and TRBJ1-2; D gene ambiguous. In germline, CDR1 is KGHDR, CDR2 SFDVKD. The CDR3 runs to 13 residues. Deletions cut 5 bases from V and 6 bases from J, with 12 bases between. The CDR3 reads CATSVSSTDGYTF. The CDR3 DNA sequence: TGTGCCACCAGTGTCAGTTCCACGGATGGCTACACCTTC.

The rearrangement links TRBV7-3 to TRBJ2-2, with TRBD1 matching over 7 bases. The CDR3 totals 15 residues. Losses at the gene ends were 5 bases for V and 6 bases for J; bases not matched to a gene: 9. CDR1 SGHTA and CDR2 FQGTGA come from the germline V gene. The CDR3 bases are TGTGCCAGCAGCATGGGACAGTCGCCGCCCGGGGAGCTGTTTTTT. This gives the protein CASSMGQSPPGELFF.